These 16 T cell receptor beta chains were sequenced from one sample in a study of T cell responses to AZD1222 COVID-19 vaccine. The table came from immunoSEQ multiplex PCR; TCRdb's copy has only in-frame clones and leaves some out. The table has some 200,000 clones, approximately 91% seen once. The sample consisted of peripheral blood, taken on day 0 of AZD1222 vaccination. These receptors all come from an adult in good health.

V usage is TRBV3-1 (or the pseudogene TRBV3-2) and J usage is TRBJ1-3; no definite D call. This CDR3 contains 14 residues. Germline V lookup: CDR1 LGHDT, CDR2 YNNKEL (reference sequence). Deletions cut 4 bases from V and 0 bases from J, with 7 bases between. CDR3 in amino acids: CASSRASSGNTIYF. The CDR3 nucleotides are TGTGCCAGCAGCCGCGCCAGCTCTGGAAACACCATATATTTT.

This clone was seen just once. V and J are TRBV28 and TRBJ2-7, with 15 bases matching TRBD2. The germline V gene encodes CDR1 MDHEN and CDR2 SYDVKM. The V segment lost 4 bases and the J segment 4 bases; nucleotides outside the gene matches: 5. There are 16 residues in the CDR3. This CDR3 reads CASSSGTSGRRYEQYF. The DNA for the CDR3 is TGTGCCAGCAGTTCCGGGACTAGCGGGAGGAGGTACGAGCAGTACTTC. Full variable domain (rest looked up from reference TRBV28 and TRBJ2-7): DVKVTQSSRYLVKRTGEKVFLECVQDMDHENMFWYRQDPGLGLRLIYFSYDVKMKEKGDIPEGYSVSREKKERFSLILESASTNQTSMYLCASSSGTSGRRYEQYFGPGTRLTVT.

The CDR3 nucleotides are TGTGCCAGCTCACCTCTAGCGGGGGGCATCCAAGAGACCCAGTACTTC. It is translated as CASSPLAGGIQETQYF. The chain carries TRBV18 and TRBJ2-5; 11 nucleotides line up with TRBD2. The J segment lost 1 base and the V segment lost 3 bases, leaving 4 bases of the junction unmatched. This CDR3 spans 16 amino acids. Germline loops: CDR1 KGHSH, CDR2 LQKENI.

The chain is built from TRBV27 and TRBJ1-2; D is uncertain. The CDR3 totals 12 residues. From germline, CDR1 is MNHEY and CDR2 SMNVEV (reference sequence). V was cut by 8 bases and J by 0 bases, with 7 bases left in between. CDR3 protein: CASGQPNYGYTF. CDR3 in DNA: TGTGCCAGCGGGCAGCCTAACTATGGCTACACCTTC.

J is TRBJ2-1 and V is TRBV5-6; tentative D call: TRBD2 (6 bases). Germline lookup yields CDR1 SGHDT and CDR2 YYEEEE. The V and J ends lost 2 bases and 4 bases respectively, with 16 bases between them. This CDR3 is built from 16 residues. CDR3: CASSFVSGNVYNEQFF. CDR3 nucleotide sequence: TGTGCCAGCAGCTTTGTTAGCGGCAACGTATACAATGAGCAGTTCTTC.

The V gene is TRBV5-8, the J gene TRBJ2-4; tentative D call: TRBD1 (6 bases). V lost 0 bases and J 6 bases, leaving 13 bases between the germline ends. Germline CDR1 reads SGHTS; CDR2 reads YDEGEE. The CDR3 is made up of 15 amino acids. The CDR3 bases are TGTGCCAGCAGCTTGGGCGACATAGGGGGAAACATTCAGTACTTC. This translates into CASSLGDIGGNIQYF.

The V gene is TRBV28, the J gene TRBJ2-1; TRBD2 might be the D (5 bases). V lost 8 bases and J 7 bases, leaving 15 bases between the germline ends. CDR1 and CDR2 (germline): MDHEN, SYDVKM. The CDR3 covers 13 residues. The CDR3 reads CASESGAWNEQFF. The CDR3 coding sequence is TGTGCCAGCGAGAGCGGAGCCTGGAATGAGCAGTTCTTC.

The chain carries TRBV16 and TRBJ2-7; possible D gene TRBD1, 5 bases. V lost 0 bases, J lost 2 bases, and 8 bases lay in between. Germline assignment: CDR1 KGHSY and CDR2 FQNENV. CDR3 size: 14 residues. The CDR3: CASSQSGLTYEQYF. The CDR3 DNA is TGTGCCAGCAGCCAATCGGGGCTCACCTACGAGCAGTACTTC.

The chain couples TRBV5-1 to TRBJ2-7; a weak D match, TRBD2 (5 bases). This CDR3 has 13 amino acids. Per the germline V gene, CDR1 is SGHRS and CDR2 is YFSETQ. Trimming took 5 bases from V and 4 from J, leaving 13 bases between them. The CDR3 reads CASRDLVSYEQYF. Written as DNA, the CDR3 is TGCGCCAGCAGGGACTTAGTGAGTTACGAGCAGTACTTC.

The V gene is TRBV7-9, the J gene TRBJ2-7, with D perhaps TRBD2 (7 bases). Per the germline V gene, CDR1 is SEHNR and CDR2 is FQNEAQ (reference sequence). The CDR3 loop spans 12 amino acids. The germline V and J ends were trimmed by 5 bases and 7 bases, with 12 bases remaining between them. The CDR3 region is CASSPGGREQYF. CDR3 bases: TGTGCCAGCAGCCCGGGGGGCAGGGAGCAGTACTTC.

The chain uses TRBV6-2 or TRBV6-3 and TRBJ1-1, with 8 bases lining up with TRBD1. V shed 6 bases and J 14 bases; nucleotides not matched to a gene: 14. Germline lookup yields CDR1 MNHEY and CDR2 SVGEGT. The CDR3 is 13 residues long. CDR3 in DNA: TGTGCCAGCAGCAACCAAAGACAGGGGATCCGGTTCTTT. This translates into CASSNQRQGIRFF.

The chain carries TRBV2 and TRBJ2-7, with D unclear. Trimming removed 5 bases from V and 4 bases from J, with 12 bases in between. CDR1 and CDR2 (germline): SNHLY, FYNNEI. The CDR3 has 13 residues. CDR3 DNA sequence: TGTGCCAGCAGTTCTGGGCTAATATACGAGCAGTACTTC. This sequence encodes CASSSGLIYEQYF.

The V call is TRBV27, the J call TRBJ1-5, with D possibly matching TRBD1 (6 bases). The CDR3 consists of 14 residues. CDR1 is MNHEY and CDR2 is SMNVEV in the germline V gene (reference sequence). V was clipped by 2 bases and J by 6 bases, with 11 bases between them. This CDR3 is CASSLGGGGQPQHF. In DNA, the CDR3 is TGTGCCAGCAGTTTAGGCGGGGGCGGTCAGCCCCAGCATTTT.

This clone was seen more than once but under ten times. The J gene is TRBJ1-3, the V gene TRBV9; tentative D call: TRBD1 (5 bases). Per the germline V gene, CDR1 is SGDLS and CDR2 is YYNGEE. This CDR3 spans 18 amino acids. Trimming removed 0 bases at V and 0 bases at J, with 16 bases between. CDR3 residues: CASSVGLGEGYSGNTIYF. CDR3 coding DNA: TGTGCCAGCAGCGTAGGTTTAGGGGAGGGATACTCTGGAAACACCATATATTTT.

The CDR3 coding sequence is TGTGCCAGAAGCTTAGGAGTCACGGCGGGGCTATGCTCCTACAATGAGCAGTTCTTC. Its protein product is CARSLGVTAGLCSYNEQFF. The chain employs TRBV7-5 and TRBJ2-1; no check of the table's D call, TRBD2, against the DNA was made. TRBV7-5 has pseudogene status. The CDR3 contains 19 residues.

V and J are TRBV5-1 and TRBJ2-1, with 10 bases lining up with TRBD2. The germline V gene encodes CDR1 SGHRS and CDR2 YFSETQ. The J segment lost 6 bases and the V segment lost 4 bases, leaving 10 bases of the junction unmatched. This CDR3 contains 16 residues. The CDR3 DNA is TGCGCCAGCAGCAAGAATCTAGCGGGAGTATCCAATGAGCAGTTCTTC. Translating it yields CASSKNLAGVSNEQFF.